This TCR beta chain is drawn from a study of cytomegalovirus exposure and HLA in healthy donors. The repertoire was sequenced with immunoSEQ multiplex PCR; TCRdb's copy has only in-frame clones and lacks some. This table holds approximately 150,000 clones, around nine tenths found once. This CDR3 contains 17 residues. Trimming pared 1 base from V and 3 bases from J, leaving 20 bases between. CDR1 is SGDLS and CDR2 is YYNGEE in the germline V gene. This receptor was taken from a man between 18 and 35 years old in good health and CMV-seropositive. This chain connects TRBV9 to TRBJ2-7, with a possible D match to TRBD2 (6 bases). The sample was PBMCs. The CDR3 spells CASSVTGGTSKVYEQYF. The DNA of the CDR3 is TGTGCCAGCAGCGTAACGGGCGGAACTAGCAAGGTCTACGAGCAGTACTTC. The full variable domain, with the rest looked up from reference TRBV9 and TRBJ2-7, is DSGVTQTPKHLITATGQRVTLRCSPRSGDLSVYWYQQSLDQGLQFLIQYYNGEERAKGNILERFSAQQFPDLHSELNLSSLELGDSALYFCASSVTGGTSKVYEQYFGPGTRLTVT.